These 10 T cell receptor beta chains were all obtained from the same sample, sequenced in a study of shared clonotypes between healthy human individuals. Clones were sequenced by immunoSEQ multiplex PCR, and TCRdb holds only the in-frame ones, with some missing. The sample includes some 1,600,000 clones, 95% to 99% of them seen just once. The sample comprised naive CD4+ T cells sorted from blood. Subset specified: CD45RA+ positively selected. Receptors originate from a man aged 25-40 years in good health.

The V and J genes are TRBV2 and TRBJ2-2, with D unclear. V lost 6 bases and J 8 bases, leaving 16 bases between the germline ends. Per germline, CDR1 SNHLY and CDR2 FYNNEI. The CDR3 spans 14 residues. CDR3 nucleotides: TGTGCCAGCAGGGACCGCCAGAGATGGGGGGAGCTGTTTTTT. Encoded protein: CASRDRQRWGELFF.

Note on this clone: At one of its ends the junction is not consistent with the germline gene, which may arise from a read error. CDR3 nucleotides: TGTGCCAGCAGTGTCCCACTCTTTCACCTTTGGGAGAAGCACTTC. This translates into CASSVPLFHLWEKHF. J is TRBJ2-7 and V is TRBV2; TRBD2 is a possible D gene (5 bases). The CDR3 loop spans 15 amino acids. Germline CDR1 SNHLY, CDR2 FYNNEI.

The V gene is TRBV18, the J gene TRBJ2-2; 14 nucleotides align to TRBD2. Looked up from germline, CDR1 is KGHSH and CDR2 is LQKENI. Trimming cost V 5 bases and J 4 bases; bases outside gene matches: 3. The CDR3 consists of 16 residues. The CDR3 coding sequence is TGTGCCAGCTCAACGGGACTAGCGGGAGCCACCGGGGAGCTGTTTTTT. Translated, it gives CASSTGLAGATGELFF.

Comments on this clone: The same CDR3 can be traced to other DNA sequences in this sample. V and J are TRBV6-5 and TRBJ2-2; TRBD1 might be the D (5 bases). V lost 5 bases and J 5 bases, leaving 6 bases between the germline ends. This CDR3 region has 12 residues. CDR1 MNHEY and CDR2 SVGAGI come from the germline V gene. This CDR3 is CASSRGTGELFF. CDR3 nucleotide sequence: TGTGCCAGCAGTAGGGGTACCGGGGAGCTGTTTTTT.

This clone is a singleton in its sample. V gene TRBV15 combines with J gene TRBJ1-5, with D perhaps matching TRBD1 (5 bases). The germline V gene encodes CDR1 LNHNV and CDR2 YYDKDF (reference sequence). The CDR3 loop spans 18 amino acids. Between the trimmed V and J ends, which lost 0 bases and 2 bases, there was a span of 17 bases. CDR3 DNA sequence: TGTGCCACCAGCAGAGATCTTGATTCGGGGACCGGCAATCAGCCCCAGCATTTT. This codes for CATSRDLDSGTGNQPQHF.

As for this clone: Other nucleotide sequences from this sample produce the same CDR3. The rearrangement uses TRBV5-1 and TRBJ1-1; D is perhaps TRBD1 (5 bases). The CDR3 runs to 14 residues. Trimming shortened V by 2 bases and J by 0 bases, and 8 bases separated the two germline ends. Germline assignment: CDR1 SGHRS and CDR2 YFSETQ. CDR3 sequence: CASSLRGLNTEAFF. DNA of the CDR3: TGCGCCAGCAGCTTAAGGGGACTGAACACTGAAGCTTTCTTT.

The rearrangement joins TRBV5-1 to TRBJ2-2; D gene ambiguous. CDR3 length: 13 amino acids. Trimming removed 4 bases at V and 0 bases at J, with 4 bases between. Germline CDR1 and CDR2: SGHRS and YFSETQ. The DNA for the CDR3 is TGCGCCAGCAGCACACCGAACACCGGGGAGCTGTTTTTT. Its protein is CASSTPNTGELFF.

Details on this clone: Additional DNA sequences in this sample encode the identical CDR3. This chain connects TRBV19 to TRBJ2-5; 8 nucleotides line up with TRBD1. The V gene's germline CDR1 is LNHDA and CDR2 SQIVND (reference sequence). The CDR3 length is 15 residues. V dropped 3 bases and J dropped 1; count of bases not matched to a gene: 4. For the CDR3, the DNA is TGTGCCAGTAGTATCCTGGGGACAGGCCAAGAGACCCAGTACTTC. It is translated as CASSILGTGQETQYF.

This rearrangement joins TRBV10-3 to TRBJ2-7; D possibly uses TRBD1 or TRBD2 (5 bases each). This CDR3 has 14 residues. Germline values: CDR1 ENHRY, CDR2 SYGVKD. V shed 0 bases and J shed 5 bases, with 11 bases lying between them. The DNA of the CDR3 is TGTGCCATCAGTGAGTCGGCAGGGAGAGACGAGCAGTACTTC. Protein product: CAISESAGRDEQYF.

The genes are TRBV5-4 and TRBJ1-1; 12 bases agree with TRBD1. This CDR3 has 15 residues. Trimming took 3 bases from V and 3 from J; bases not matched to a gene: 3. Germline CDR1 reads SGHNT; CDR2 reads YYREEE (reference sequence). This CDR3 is CASSSGQGAYTEAFF. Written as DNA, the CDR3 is TGTGCCAGCAGCTCGGGACAGGGGGCGTACACTGAAGCTTTCTTT.